The 28 T cell receptor beta chains presented below share a single source sample, sequenced in a study of T-cell reconstitution after alpha-beta-depleted transplantation in children. Preparation of the TCRbeta library was carried out with unique molecular identifiers. Via MiXCR, TCRdb re-called the PCR reads, giving one row per CDR3 protein. The repertoire holds roughly 100,000 distinct CDR3 sequences, with roughly 8% as singletons. Sequenced here: PBMCs from the stem cell graft donor, sampled from the stem cell graft. The receptors come from a human donor who donated a stem cell graft to a child with congenital amegakaryocytic thrombocytopenia.

This clonotype was seen at least ten times. This sequence joins TRBV5-1 and TRBJ1-6; 8 bases line up with TRBD1. The CDR3 length is 15 residues. Germline CDR1 reads SGHRS; CDR2 reads YFSETQ. J lost 9 bases, V lost 0 bases, and 5 bases had no gene match. CDR3 loop: CASSLGTGTSSPLHF. The CDR3 DNA follows: TGCGCCAGCAGCTTGGGGACAGGGACCAGTTCACCCCTCCACTTT.

This clonotype showed up many times. This rearrangement joins TRBV9 to TRBJ1-1; a weak D match, TRBD1 (5 bases). The CDR3 extends over 14 amino acids. V dropped 1 base and J dropped 4 bases, with 11 bases sitting between them. Germline V gene sequence: CDR1 SGDLS, CDR2 YYNGEE. Here the CDR3 DNA reads TGTGCCAGCAGCGTATCAGGGCAACGCACTGAAGCTTTCTTT. Translating it yields CASSVSGQRTEAFF. The whole variable domain, remainder taken from reference TRBV9 and TRBJ1-1, is DSGVTQTPKHLITATGQRVTLRCSPRSGDLSVYWYQQSLDQGLQFLIQYYNGEERAKGNILERFSAQQFPDLHSELNLSSLELGDSALYFCASSVSGQRTEAFFGQGTRLTVV.

This clonotype was observed at least ten times. V gene TRBV10-2 combines with J gene TRBJ1-4, with a weak D call TRBD1 (6 bases). This CDR3 contains 14 residues. Germline V gene data show CDR1 as WSHSY and CDR2 as SAAADI. With 8 bases removed from V and 8 bases from J, the gap between germline ends came to 18 bases. The CDR3, as DNA: TGCGCCAGCGCCTACGGAGGGGGTCGGGAAAAACTGTTTTTT. This encodes CASAYGGGREKLFF.

Ten or more counts support this clonotype. This chain connects TRBV15 to TRBJ2-3; tentatively, D is TRBD1 or TRBD2 (5 bases each). The CDR3 length is 15 residues. Germline V gene sequence: CDR1 LNHNV, CDR2 YYDKDF (reference sequence). Trimming shortened V by 5 bases and J by 4 bases, and 16 bases separated the two germline ends. The CDR3 spells CATSVRKGTADTQYF. The CDR3 bases are TGTGCCACCAGCGTGAGGAAGGGGACGGCAGATACGCAGTATTTT.

This clonotype has ten or more counts. The chain has TRBV12-3 or TRBV12-4 and TRBJ2-1; D remains ambiguous. The length of the CDR3 is 12 residues. The V gene lost 4 bases and the J gene lost 4 bases, with 5 bases spanning the gap. The CDR3 protein is CASSSRYNEQFF. The CDR3 nucleotides read TGTGCCAGCAGTTCCAGGTACAATGAGCAGTTCTTC.

This sequence joins TRBV12-3 or TRBV12-4 and TRBJ2-1; the match to TRBD2 covers 14 bases. The CDR3 sequence is 14 residues long. V dropped 6 bases and J dropped 9; count of bases not matched to a gene: 4. As DNA, the CDR3 is TGTGCCAGCAGGGGACTAGCGGGAGTAGGTGAGCAGTTCTTC. It translates to CASRGLAGVGEQFF.

The V and J genes are TRBV28 and TRBJ1-5; D might be TRBD1 (5 bases). V was clipped by 2 bases and J by 5 bases, with 10 bases between them. The CDR3 is 14 residues long. Germline assignment: CDR1 MDHEN and CDR2 SYDVKM. CDR3 coding DNA: TGTGCCAGCAGTTTAGTGACAGCCTATCAGCCCCAGCATTTT. Protein sequence: CASSLVTAYQPQHF.

This clonotype has a count of ten or more. This sequence joins TRBV7-2 and TRBJ1-4; TRBD1 might be the D (6 bases). This CDR3 spans 14 amino acids. V shed 5 bases and J shed 10 bases, with 17 bases lying between them. Germline V gene sequence: CDR1 SGHTA, CDR2 FQGNSA. The CDR3 bases are TGTGCCAGCAGCCCAGGGAACCAAGGGGGAAAACTGTTTTTT. Translated: CASSPGNQGGKLFF.

This clonotype turned up a few times. The chain couples TRBV2 to TRBJ2-6; the match to TRBD1 covers 11 bases. This CDR3 is built from 17 residues. Losses at the gene ends were 6 bases for V and 0 bases for J; bases not matched to a gene: 4. Germline V gene sequence: CDR1 SNHLY, CDR2 FYNNEI. The CDR3 DNA reads as TGTGCCAGCAGCTCCGGGACAGGGGGCTCTGGGGCCAACGTCCTGACTTTC. This codes for CASSSGTGGSGANVLTF. Variable domain in full (rest from reference TRBV2 and TRBJ2-6): EPEVTQTPSHQVTQMGQEVILRCVPISNHLYFYWYRQILGQKVEFLVSFYNNEISEKSEIFDDQFSVERPDGSNFTLKIRSTKLEDSAMYFCASSSGTGGSGANVLTFGAGSRLTVL.

This clonotype was recorded at least ten times. The chain couples TRBV5-6 to TRBJ1-6; D gene unclear. The germline V and J ends were trimmed by 4 bases and 10 bases, with 21 bases remaining between them. CDR3 length: 16 residues. Per the germline V gene, CDR1 is SGHDT and CDR2 is YYEEEE. The CDR3 region is CASSEGPGDGGSPLHF. The CDR3 DNA follows: TGTGCCAGCAGCGAAGGGCCCGGGGATGGAGGGTCACCCCTCCACTTT.

This clonotype was recorded at least ten times. The chain carries TRBV6-5 and TRBJ2-1, with a weak D call TRBD2 (6 bases). The length of the CDR3 is 16 residues. Germline V gives CDR1 MNHEY, CDR2 SVGAGI. V shed 4 bases and J shed 4 bases, with 17 bases lying between them. The chain's CDR3 is CASSSGAGRLYNEQFF. The CDR3, as DNA: TGTGCCAGCAGTTCCGGCGCGGGGAGGCTTTACAATGAGCAGTTCTTC.

This clonotype was recorded many times. This sequence joins TRBV7-2 and TRBJ1-5; D gene unclear. The germline V gene encodes CDR1 SGHTA and CDR2 FQGNSA. The germline V and J ends were trimmed by 5 bases and 4 bases, with 9 bases remaining between them. This CDR3 comprises 13 residues. CDR3 sequence: CASSLSYNQPQHF. Here the CDR3 DNA reads TGTGCCAGCAGCCTGAGTTATAATCAGCCCCAGCATTTT.

This clonotype was detected many times. This chain links TRBV7-2 with TRBJ2-7, with 8 bases aligning to TRBD2. The CDR3 is 15 amino acids. V was clipped by 1 base and J by 2 bases; unmatched bases: 4. Germline-derived CDR1 and CDR2 are SGHTA and FQGNSA. The CDR3 sequence: CASSLGSGSPYEQYF. The CDR3 coding sequence is TGTGCCAGCAGCTTAGGAAGCGGGAGTCCCTACGAGCAGTACTTC.

This clonotype was seen many times. J is TRBJ2-3 and V is TRBV25-1, with D perhaps TRBD1 (6 bases). V was cut by 4 bases and J by 5 bases, with 10 bases left in between. Germline CDR1 and CDR2: MGHDK and SYGVNS. The CDR3 has 13 amino acids. CDR3 loop: CASSVIGGDTQYF. The CDR3, as DNA: TGTGCCAGCAGTGTTATAGGGGGAGATACGCAGTATTTT.

This clonotype was recorded at least ten times. The chain has TRBV20-1 and TRBJ1-1; 9 positions agree with TRBD1. The ends lost 5 bases at V and 4 bases at J; junction bases unmatched: 5. This CDR3 contains 13 residues. Germline V gene data show CDR1 as DFQATT and CDR2 as SNEGSKA (reference sequence). For the CDR3, the DNA is TGCAGTGCTGCGGGACAGGGATTCACTGAAGCTTTCTTT. Its protein is CSAAGQGFTEAFF.

This clonotype was seen at least ten times. This sequence joins TRBV4-2 and TRBJ2-3; 7 bases match TRBD2. CDR1 is LGHNA, CDR2 YNFKEQ, per germline. The CDR3 sequence is 18 residues long. With 3 bases clipped from V and 0 bases from J, the junction kept 12 bases outside the gene matches. CDR3 DNA sequence: TGTGCCAGCAGCCAGATTATAGCGGGCCATTCAAGCACAGATACGCAGTATTTT. Its protein product is CASSQIIAGHSSTDTQYF.

There are many counts of this clonotype. The rearrangement joins TRBV28 to TRBJ2-7; 7 bases line up with TRBD1. The ends lost 5 bases at V and 6 bases at J; junction bases unmatched: 13. The V gene's germline CDR1 is MDHEN and CDR2 SYDVKM. The CDR3 is 15 amino acids. DNA for the CDR3: TGTGCCAGCAGTGGGACAGCCAGTAGAGTAGTCGAGCAGTACTTC. It encodes CASSGTASRVVEQYF.

This chain links TRBV7-2 with TRBJ2-5; 11 nucleotides align to TRBD2. The CDR3 length is 13 residues. Trimming cost V 7 bases and J 10 bases; bases outside gene matches: 8. CDR1 is SGHTA, CDR2 FQGNSA, per germline. The CDR3 DNA sequence: TGTGCCAGCACCAAAACCGGACTAGCGGGCCAGTACTTC. Translation: CASTKTGLAGQYF. The complete variable domain, with remaining parts taken from reference TRBV7-2 and TRBJ2-5, reads GAGVSQSPSNKVTEKGKDVELRCDPISGHTALYWYRQSLGQGLEFLIYFQGNSAPDKSGLPSDRFSAERTGGSVSTLTIQRTQQEDSAVYLCASTKTGLAGQYFGPGTRLLVL.

The V call is TRBV5-4, the J call TRBJ2-5, with D unresolved. Trimming stripped 4 bases from V and 1 base from J, with 8 bases between. The CDR3 totals 13 residues. The germline gives CDR1 SGHNT, CDR2 YYREEE (reference sequence). CDR3 region: CASSLGIQETQYF. CDR3 DNA sequence: TGTGCCAGCAGCCTTGGGATCCAAGAGACCCAGTACTTC.

The table lists this clonotype with many counts. This chain joins TRBV4-1 and TRBJ1-3; possibly TRBD1 for D (5 bases). Germline CDR1 and CDR2: MGHRA and YSYEKL. The CDR3 loop spans 17 amino acids. Trimming shortened V by 0 bases and J by 0 bases, and 12 bases separated the two germline ends. The DNA of the CDR3 is TGCGCCAGCAGCCAAGAGGGGGACTTCTTCTCTGGAAACACCATATATTTT. It is translated as CASSQEGDFFSGNTIYF.

J is TRBJ2-5 and V is TRBV2; no reliable D call. V was cut by 4 bases and J by 5 bases, with 11 bases left in between. The CDR3 has 13 amino acids. Germline values: CDR1 SNHLY, CDR2 FYNNEI. CDR3 DNA: TGTGCCAGCAGTGTAATGCGAGGCGAGACCCAGTACTTC. This codes for CASSVMRGETQYF.

Only a few counts were recorded for this clonotype. V usage is TRBV21-1 and J usage is TRBJ2-2; the table assigns TRBD1, which was not confirmed against the DNA. TRBV21-1 is a documented pseudogene. The CDR3 is 15 amino acids. The CDR3 protein is CASSKWDGATGELFF. The CDR3 coding sequence is TGTGCCAGCAGCAAATGGGACGGGGCCACCGGGGAGCTGTTTTTT.

Notes on this clonotype: A much larger clone is a single base away; this may be a read error. Because the CDR3 is missing its conserved closing phenylalanine or tryptophan, this is likely a read error. V usage is TRBV30 and J usage is TRBJ1-1, with D possibly TRBD1 on 6 matching bases. Trimming pared 5 bases from V and 5 bases from J, leaving 12 bases between. The CDR3 totals 12 residues. The germline gives CDR1 GTSNPN, CDR2 SVGIG (reference sequence). In nucleotides, the CDR3 is TGTGCCTGGTCCCAGGGGTGGACTGAAGCTTTCTTG. Encoded protein: CAWSQGWTEAFL.

This clonotype was found many times. The chain has TRBV12-3 or TRBV12-4 and TRBJ1-6; D is perhaps TRBD1 (6 bases). This CDR3 spans 15 amino acids. Trimming shortened V by 4 bases and J by 6 bases, and 13 bases separated the two germline ends. CDR3 region: CASSSGAIINSPLHF. CDR3 sequence (DNA): TGTGCCAGCAGTTCAGGGGCGATTATTAATTCACCCCTCCACTTT.

This clonotype was detected ten times or more. The V and J genes are TRBV19 and TRBJ2-2, with no clear D. Trimming took off 3 bases at V and 1 base at J, with 6 bases between the two ends. This CDR3 has 14 amino acids. Per the germline V gene, CDR1 is LNHDA and CDR2 is SQIVND (reference sequence). The CDR3 DNA reads as TGTGCCAGTAGTATTTCCCGGAACACCGGGGAGCTGTTTTTT. The encoded protein is CASSISRNTGELFF.

This clonotype was observed at least ten times. This rearrangement joins TRBV6-5 to TRBJ2-6, with no clear D. This CDR3 region has 17 residues. V lost 0 bases and J 0 bases, leaving 9 bases between the germline ends. Germline V CDR1 and CDR2: MNHEY, SVGAGI. CDR3 coding DNA: TGTGCCAGCAGTTACTCGAACCCAAGCTCTGGGGCCAACGTCCTGACTTTC. This gives the protein CASSYSNPSSGANVLTF.

At least ten counts were recorded for this clonotype. The chain has TRBV27 and TRBJ2-7; 11 positions agree with TRBD1. This CDR3 contains 15 residues. The J segment lost 5 bases and the V segment lost 3 bases, leaving 6 bases of the junction unmatched. Per germline, CDR1 MNHEY and CDR2 SMNVEV (reference sequence). CDR3 loop: CASSFFGQGANEQYF. The CDR3 nucleotides are TGTGCCAGCAGTTTCTTCGGACAGGGGGCCAACGAGCAGTACTTC.

The table lists this clonotype with many counts. The V call is TRBV7-9, the J call TRBJ2-1, with 9 bases that match TRBD2. V trimming: 2 bases; J trimming: 12 bases; junction bases outside the gene matches: 2. Germline CDR1 reads SEHNR; CDR2 reads FQNEAQ (reference sequence). The CDR3 covers 12 residues. The CDR3 reads CASSLTREGQFF. As DNA, the CDR3 is TGTGCCAGCAGCTTAACGCGGGAGGGGCAGTTCTTC.